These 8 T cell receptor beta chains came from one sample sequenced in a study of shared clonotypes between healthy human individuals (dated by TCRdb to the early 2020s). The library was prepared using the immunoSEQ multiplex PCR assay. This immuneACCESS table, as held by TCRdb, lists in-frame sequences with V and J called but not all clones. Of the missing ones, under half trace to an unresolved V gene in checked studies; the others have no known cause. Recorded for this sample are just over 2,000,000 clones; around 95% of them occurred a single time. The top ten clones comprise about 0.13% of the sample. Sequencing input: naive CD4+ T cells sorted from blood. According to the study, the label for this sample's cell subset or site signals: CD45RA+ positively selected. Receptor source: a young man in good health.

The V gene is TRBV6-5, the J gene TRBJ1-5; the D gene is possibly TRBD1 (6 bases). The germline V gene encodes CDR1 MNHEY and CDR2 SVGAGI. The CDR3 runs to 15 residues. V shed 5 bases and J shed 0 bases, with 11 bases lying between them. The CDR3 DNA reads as TGTGCCAGCAGTAGGAGGGGGACTAGCAATCAGCCCCAGCATTTT. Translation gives CASSRRGTSNQPQHF.

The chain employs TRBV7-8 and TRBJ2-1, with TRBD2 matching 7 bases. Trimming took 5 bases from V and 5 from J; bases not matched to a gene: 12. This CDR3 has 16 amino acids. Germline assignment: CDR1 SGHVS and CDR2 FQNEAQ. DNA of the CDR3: TGTGCCAGCAGCCCAATATTCCTAGCGGTTGACAATGAGCAGTTCTTC. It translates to CASSPIFLAVDNEQFF.

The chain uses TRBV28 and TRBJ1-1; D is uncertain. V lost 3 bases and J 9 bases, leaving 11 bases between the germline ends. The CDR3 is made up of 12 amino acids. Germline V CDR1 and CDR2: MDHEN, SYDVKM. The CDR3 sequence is CASSFMGNQAFF. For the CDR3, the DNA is TGTGCCAGCAGTTTTATGGGAAACCAAGCTTTCTTT.

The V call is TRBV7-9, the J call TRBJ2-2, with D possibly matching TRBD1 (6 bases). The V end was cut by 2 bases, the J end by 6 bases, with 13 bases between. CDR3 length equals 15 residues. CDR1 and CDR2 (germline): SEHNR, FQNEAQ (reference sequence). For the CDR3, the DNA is TGTGCCAGCAGCTTAACTACAGGGTTATCCGGGGAGCTGTTTTTT. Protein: CASSLTTGLSGELFF.

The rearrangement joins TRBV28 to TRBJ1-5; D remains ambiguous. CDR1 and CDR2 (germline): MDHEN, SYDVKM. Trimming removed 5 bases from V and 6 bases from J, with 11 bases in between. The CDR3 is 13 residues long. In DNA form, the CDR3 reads TGTGCCAGCAGTATACTGGGTAGTCAGCCCCAGCATTTT. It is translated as CASSILGSQPQHF.

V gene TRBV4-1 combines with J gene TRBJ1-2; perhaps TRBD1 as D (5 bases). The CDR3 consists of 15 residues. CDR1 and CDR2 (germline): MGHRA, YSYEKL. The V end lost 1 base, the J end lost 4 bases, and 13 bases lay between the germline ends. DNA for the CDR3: TGCGCCAGCAGCCAAGGAACAGCTGGGGGCTATGGCTACACCTTC. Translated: CASSQGTAGGYGYTF.

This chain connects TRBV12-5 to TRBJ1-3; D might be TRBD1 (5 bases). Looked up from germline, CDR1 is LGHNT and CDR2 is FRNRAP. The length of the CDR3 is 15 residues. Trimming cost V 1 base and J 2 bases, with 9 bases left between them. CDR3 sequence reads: CASGLAPGTGNTIYF. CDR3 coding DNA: TGTGCTAGTGGTTTGGCTCCAGGGACTGGAAACACCATATATTTT.

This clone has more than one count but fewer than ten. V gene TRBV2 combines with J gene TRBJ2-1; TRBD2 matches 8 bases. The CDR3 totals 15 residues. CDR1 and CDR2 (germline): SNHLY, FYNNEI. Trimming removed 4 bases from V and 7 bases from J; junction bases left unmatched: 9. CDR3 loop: CASSVRSGGGNEQFF. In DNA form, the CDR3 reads TGTGCCAGCAGTGTAAGGAGCGGGGGCGGAAATGAGCAGTTCTTC.